The 10 T cell receptor beta chains listed next were all sequenced from one sample in a study of cytomegalovirus exposure and HLA in healthy donors. A multiplex PCR was run with 60 Vbeta primers and 13 Jbeta primers. The table came from immunoSEQ multiplex PCR; TCRdb's copy has only in-frame clones and leaves some out. This listing includes tens of thousands of clones. The material sequenced was PBMCs. The receptors come from a man over 45 in good health and CMV-seropositive.

The chain recombines TRBV18 with TRBJ2-2; TRBD2 might be the D (6 bases). The CDR3 is 15 residues long. V was clipped by 0 bases and J by 5 bases, with 10 bases between them. CDR1 KGHSH and CDR2 LQKENI come from the germline V gene. CDR3 bases: TGTGCCAGCTCACCACCGCAGGGAGGAACCGGGGAGCTGTTTTTT. It codes for CASSPPQGGTGELFF.

This chain connects TRBV15 to TRBJ1-5; possibly TRBD1 for D (6 bases). The CDR3 is made up of 16 amino acids. The V end lost 2 bases, the J end lost 6 bases, and 17 bases lay between the germline ends. The germline gives CDR1 LNHNV, CDR2 YYDKDF (reference sequence). CDR3 DNA sequence: TGTGCCACCAGCAGAATCATGACAGGACAGTCTCAGCCCCAGCATTTT. Its translation: CATSRIMTGQSQPQHF. Together with reference TRBV15 and TRBJ1-5, the CDR3 gives the full variable domain: DAMVIQNPRYQVTQFGKPVTLSCSQTLNHNVMYWYQQKSSQAPKLLFHYYDKDFNNEADTPDNFQSRRPNTSFCFLDIRSPGLGDTAMYLCATSRIMTGQSQPQHFGDGTRLSIL.

This rearrangement joins TRBV7-2 to TRBJ2-3; 13 nucleotides match TRBD2. Germline V gene sequence: CDR1 SGHTA, CDR2 FQGNSA. The V and J ends lost 5 bases and 8 bases, in that order; junction bases with no gene match: 10. The CDR3 is made up of 16 amino acids. This CDR3 reads CASSPGLAGDGVTQYF. The CDR3 DNA is TGTGCCAGCAGCCCTGGACTAGCGGGAGATGGAGTTACGCAGTATTTT.

V usage is TRBV10-2 and J usage is TRBJ1-1, with D hard to call. CDR1 WSHSY and CDR2 SAAADI come from the germline V gene. V lost 3 bases and J 4 bases, leaving 15 bases between the germline ends. The CDR3 is 15 amino acids. CDR3: CASSESEGLGTEAFF. DNA of the CDR3: TGCGCCAGCAGTGAAAGTGAGGGATTGGGCACTGAAGCTTTCTTT.

V gene TRBV7-9 combines with J gene TRBJ2-5; D is perhaps TRBD1 (5 bases). Deletions cut 2 bases from V and 2 bases from J, with 15 bases between. Per germline, CDR1 SEHNR and CDR2 FQNEAQ (reference sequence). The CDR3 sequence is 16 residues long. CDR3 sequence: CASSLTRQSRQETQYF. The CDR3 DNA reads TGTGCCAGCAGCTTAACCCGACAGAGCCGACAAGAGACCCAGTACTTC.

This chain links TRBV6-6 with TRBJ2-6, with D perhaps matching TRBD2 (6 bases). The CDR3 contains 14 residues. Trimming took 7 bases from V and 4 from J, leaving 11 bases between them. Germline V lookup: CDR1 MNHNY, CDR2 SVGAGI (reference sequence). The CDR3 region is CASTGGVGANVLTF. For the CDR3, the DNA is TGTGCCAGCACAGGAGGGGTCGGGGCCAACGTCCTGACTTTC.

For the CDR3, the DNA is TGTGCCAGCAGCCCGGGACAGAGCTCCTATAATTCACCCCTCCACTTT. Translated, it gives CASSPGQSSYNSPLHF. The chain recombines TRBV9 with TRBJ1-6, with 7 bases matching TRBD1. The CDR3 sequence is 16 residues long. Germline V gene lookup returns CDR1 SGDLS and CDR2 YYNGEE. The ends lost 4 bases at V and 0 bases at J; junction bases unmatched: 4.

The chain couples TRBV11-2 to TRBJ2-7; maybe TRBD1 (5 bases). V lost 2 bases, J lost 5 bases, and 13 bases lay in between. The CDR3 spans 14 residues. Germline V gene sequence: CDR1 SGHAT, CDR2 FQNNGV. CDR3 coding DNA: TGTGCCAGCAGCTTAAGCCAGGGTCGCAACGAGCAGTACTTC. It is translated as CASSLSQGRNEQYF.

The chain uses TRBV30 and TRBJ1-1, with TRBD1 matching 9 bases. This CDR3 contains 18 residues. Looked up from germline, CDR1 is GTSNPN and CDR2 is SVGIG (reference sequence). The V segment lost 2 bases and the J segment 5 bases; nucleotides outside the gene matches: 18. The CDR3 sequence is CAWSFLRTGVLGGTEAFF. CDR3 DNA: TGTGCCTGGAGTTTTCTCCGGACAGGGGTGTTGGGTGGTACTGAAGCTTTCTTT.

J is TRBJ2-2 and V is TRBV6-1, with D uncertain. The CDR3 is 16 amino acids. CDR1 and CDR2 (germline): MNHNS, SASEGT. Trimming took off 4 bases at V and 6 bases at J, with 18 bases between the two ends. CDR3 sequence reads: CASSASSQPNAGELFF. The CDR3 DNA reads as TGTGCCAGCAGTGCGTCTAGTCAACCCAACGCCGGGGAGCTGTTTTTT.